The T cell receptor (beta chain) under discussion was sequenced for a study of OX40 agonist ivuxolimab in advanced cancers. Study as a whole: In this cohort, patients received ivuxolimab, an agonistic anti-OX40 (CD134) antibody. Study-wide results and limits: A proportion of nonresponders additionally exhibited low normalized T-cell clonal expansion.

Here immunoSEQ multiplex PCR was the method, and the copy in TCRdb shows in-frame clones only, minus some. The table records just under 80,000 clones, 84% of them present only once. As to this clone: The antigen is undetermined.

V dropped 1 base and J dropped 10 bases, with 11 bases sitting between them. Germline CDR1 reads MNHNS; CDR2 reads SASEGT. The CDR3 is made up of 14 amino acids. The chain has TRBV6-1 and TRBJ1-6; D is unclear. The source of this sequence is an adult with an advanced solid tumor such as melanoma, head and neck, liver or kidney cancer. Source: CD4+ or CD8+ T cells sorted from blood, taken in a trial of the OX40 agonist ivuxolimab. CDR3 protein: CASSEVSGESPLHF. CDR3 DNA sequence: TGTGCCAGCAGTGAAGTTTCCGGCGAATCACCCCTCCACTTT.